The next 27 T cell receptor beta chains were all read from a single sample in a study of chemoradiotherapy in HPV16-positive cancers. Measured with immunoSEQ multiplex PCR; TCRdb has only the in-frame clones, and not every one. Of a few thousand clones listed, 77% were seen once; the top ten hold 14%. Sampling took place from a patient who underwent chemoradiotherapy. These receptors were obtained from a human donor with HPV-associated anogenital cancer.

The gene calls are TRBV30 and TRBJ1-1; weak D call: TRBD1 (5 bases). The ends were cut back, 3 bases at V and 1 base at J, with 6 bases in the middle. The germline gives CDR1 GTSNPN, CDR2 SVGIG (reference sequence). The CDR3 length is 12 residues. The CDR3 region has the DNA TGTGCCTGGAGCAGGGAGAACACTGAAGCTTTCTTT. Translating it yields CAWSRENTEAFF.

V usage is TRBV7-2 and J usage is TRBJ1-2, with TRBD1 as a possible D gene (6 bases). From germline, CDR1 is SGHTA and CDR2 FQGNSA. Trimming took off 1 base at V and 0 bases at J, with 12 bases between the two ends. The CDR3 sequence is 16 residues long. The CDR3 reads CASSLGLWTANYGYTF. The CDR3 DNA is TGTGCCAGCAGCTTAGGCCTTTGGACAGCTAACTATGGCTACACCTTC.

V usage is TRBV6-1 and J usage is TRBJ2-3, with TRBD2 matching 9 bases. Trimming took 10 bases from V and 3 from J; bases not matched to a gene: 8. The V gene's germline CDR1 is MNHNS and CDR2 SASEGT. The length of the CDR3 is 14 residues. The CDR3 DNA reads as TGTGCCACCTCCGCGGGGGGGATGACAGATACGCAGTATTTT. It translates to CATSAGGMTDTQYF.

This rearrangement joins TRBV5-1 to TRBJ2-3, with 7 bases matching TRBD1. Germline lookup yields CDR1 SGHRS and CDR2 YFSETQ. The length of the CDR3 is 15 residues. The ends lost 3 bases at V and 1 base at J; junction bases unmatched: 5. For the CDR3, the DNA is TGCGCCAGCAGCTACGGACAGGTTGGCACAGATACGCAGTATTTT. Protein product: CASSYGQVGTDTQYF.

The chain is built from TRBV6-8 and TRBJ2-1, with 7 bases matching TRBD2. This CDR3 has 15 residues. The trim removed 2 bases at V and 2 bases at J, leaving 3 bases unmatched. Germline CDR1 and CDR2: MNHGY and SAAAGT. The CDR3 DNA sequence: TGTGCCAGCAGTTACGGCGGGAGCCCCTACAATGAGCAGTTCTTC. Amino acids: CASSYGGSPYNEQFF.

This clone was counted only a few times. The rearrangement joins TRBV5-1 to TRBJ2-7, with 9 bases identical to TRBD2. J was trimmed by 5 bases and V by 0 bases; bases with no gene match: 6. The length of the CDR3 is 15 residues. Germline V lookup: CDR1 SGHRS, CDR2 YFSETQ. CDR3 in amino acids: CASSLGGLATHEQYF. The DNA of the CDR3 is TGCGCCAGCAGCTTGGGTGGACTAGCGACCCACGAGCAGTACTTC.

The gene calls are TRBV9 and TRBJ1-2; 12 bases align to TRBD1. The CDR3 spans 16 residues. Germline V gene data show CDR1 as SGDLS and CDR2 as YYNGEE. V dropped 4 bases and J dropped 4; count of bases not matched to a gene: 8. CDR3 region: CASSQTGTGGTYGYTF. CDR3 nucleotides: TGTGCCAGCAGCCAAACCGGGACAGGGGGCACCTATGGCTACACCTTC.

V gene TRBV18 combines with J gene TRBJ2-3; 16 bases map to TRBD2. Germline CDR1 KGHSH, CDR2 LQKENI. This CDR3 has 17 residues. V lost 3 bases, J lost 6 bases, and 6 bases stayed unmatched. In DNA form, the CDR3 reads TGTGCCAGCTCACCTAGGGGACTAGCGGGAGGGCCCGATACGCAGTATTTT. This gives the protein CASSPRGLAGGPDTQYF.

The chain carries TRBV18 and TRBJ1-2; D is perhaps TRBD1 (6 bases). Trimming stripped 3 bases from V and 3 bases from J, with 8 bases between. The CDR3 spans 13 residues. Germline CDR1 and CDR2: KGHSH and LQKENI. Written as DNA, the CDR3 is TGTGCCAGCTCACCGGACAGCTACTATGGCTACACCTTC. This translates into CASSPDSYYGYTF.

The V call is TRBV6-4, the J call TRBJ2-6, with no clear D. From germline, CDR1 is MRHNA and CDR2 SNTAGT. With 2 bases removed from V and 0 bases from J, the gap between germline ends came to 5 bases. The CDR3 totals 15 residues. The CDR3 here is CASSDTYSGANVLTF. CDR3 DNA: TGTGCCAGCAGTGACACCTACTCTGGGGCCAACGTCCTGACTTTC.

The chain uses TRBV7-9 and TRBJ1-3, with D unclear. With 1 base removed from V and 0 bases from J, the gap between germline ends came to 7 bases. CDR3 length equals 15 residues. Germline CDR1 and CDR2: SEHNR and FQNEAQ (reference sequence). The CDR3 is CASSLVGISGNTIYF. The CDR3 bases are TGTGCCAGCAGCTTAGTCGGCATCTCTGGAAACACCATATATTTT.

The CDR3 sequence is CASSLVPPRGGQYNEQFF. The CDR3 bases are TGCGCCAGCAGCTTGGTCCCACCTCGGGGGGGTCAATACAATGAGCAGTTCTTC. This sequence joins TRBV5-1 and TRBJ2-1; 8 positions agree with TRBD2. From germline, CDR1 is SGHRS and CDR2 YFSETQ. This CDR3 comprises 18 residues. With 0 bases clipped from V and 4 bases from J, the junction kept 12 bases outside the gene matches.

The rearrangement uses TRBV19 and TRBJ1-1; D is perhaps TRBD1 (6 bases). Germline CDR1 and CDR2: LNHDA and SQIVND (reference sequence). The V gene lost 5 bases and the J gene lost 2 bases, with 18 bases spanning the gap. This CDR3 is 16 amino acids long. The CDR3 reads CASSPEGRTANTEAFF. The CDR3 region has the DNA TGTGCCAGTAGTCCAGAAGGGAGGACAGCCAACACTGAAGCTTTCTTT. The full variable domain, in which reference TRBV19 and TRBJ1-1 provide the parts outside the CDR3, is DGGITQSPKYLFRKEGQNVTLSCEQNLNHDAMYWYRQDPGQGLRLIYYSQIVNDFQKGDIAEGYSVSREKKESFPLTVTSAQKNPTAFYLCASSPEGRTANTEAFFGQGTRLTVV.

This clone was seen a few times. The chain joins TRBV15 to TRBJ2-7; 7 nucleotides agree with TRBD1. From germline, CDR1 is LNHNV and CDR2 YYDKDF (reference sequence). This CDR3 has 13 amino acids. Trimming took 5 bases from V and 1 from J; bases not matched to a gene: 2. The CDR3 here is CATSRDRSYEQYF. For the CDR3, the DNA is TGTGCCACCAGCCGGGACAGATCCTACGAGCAGTACTTC.

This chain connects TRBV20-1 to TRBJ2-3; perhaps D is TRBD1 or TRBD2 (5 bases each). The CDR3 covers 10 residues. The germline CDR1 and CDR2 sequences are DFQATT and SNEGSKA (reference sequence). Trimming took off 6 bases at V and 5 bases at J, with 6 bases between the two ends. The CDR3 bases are TGCAGTGCGAGGGGAGATACGCAGTATTTT. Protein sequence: CSARGDTQYF.

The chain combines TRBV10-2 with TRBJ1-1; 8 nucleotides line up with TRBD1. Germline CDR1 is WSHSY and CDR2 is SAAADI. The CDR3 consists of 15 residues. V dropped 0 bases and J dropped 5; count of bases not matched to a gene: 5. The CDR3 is CASSESGRGPTEAFF. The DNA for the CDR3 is TGCGCCAGCAGTGAGTCGGGCAGGGGGCCTACTGAAGCTTTCTTT.

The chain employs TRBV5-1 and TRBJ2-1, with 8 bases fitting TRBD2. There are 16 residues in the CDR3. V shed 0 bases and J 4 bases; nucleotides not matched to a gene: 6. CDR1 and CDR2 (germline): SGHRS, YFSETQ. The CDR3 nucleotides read TGCGCCAGCAGCTTGGCCCAACTAGCGGATTACAATGAGCAGTTCTTC. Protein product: CASSLAQLADYNEQFF.

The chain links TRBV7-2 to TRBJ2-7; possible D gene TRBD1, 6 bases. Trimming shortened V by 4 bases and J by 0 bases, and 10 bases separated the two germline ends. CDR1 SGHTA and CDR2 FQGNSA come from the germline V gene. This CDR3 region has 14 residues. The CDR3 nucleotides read TGTGCCAGCAGCTCGAACAGGGTCTCCTACGAGCAGTACTTC. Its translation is CASSSNRVSYEQYF.

The CDR3 DNA is TGTGCCAGTAGGGGGACTATCACAGATACGCAGTATTTT. This translates into CASRGTITDTQYF. V gene TRBV19 combines with J gene TRBJ2-3; 7 bases are a match to TRBD2. The trim removed 6 bases at V and 2 bases at J, leaving 2 bases unmatched. This CDR3 is built from 13 residues. Germline-derived CDR1 and CDR2 are LNHDA and SQIVND (reference sequence).

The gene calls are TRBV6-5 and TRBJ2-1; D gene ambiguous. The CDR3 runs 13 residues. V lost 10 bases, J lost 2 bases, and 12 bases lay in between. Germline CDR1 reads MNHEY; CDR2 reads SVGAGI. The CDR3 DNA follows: TGTGCCACTACTTATGGCCCCTACAATGAGCAGTTCTTC. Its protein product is CATTYGPYNEQFF.

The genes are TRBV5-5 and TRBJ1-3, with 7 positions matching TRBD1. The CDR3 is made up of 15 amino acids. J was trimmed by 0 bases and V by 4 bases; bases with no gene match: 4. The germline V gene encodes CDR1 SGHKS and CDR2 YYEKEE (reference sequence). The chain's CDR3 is CASSPWDSSGNTIYF. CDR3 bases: TGTGCCAGCAGCCCCTGGGACAGCTCTGGAAACACCATATATTTT.

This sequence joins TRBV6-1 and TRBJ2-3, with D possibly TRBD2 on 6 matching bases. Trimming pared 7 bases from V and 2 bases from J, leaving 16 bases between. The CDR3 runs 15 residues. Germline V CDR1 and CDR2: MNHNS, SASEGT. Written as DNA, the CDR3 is TGTGCCAGCATAACGGCAGGCGGGGACACAGATACGCAGTATTTT. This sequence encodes CASITAGGDTDTQYF.

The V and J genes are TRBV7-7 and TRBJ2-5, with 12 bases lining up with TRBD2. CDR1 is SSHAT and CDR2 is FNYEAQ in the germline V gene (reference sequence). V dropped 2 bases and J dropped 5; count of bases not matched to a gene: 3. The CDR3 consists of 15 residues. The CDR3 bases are TGTGCCAGCAGCTTACTAGCGGGAGGGCCTGAGACCCAGTACTTC. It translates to CASSLLAGGPETQYF.

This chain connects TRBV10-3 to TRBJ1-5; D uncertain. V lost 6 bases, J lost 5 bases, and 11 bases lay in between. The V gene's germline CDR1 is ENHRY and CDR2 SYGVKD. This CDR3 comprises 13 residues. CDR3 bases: TGTGCCATCAGCTCGTCTGGGGATCAGCCCCAGCATTTT. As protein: CAISSSGDQPQHF.

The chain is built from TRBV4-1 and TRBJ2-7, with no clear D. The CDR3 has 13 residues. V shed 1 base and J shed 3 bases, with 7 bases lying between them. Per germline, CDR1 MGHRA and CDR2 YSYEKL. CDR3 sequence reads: CASSQGSLYEQYF. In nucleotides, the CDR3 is TGCGCCAGCAGCCAAGGATCCCTCTACGAGCAGTACTTC.

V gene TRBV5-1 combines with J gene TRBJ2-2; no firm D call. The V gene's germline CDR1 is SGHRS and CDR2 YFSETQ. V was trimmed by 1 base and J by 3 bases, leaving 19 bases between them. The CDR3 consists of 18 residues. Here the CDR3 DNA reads TGCGCCAGCAGCTTGACCCCCGCGGAAATTCTGGACACCGGGGAGCTGTTTTTT. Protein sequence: CASSLTPAEILDTGELFF.

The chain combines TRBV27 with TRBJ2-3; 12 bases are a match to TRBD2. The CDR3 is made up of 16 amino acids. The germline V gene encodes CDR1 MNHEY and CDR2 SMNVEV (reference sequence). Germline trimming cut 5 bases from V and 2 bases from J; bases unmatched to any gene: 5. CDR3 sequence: CASSGGLAGFTDTQYF. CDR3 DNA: TGTGCCAGCAGTGGGGGACTAGCGGGCTTCACAGATACGCAGTATTTT.